One and the same sample provided the 23 T cell receptor beta chains below, sequenced in a study of shared clonotypes between healthy human individuals. Sequenced by immunoSEQ multiplex PCR; TCRdb stores in-frame clones only, minus some. The data show approximately 600,000 clones, around 96% seen once. Naive CD8 cells lacked CD45RO and underwent positive selection for CCR7, leaving out terminally differentiated effector memory CD45RA+ cells. The sample comprised naive CD8+ T cells sorted from blood. These receptor sequences come from a woman in her thirties in good health.

The V call is TRBV11-2, the J call TRBJ2-5, with 8 bases aligning to TRBD1. The CDR3 totals 15 residues. V dropped 0 bases and J dropped 4; count of bases not matched to a gene: 4. CDR1 is SGHAT and CDR2 is FQNNGV in the germline V gene. In nucleotides, the CDR3 is TGTGCCAGCAGCTTAGATGGGGACAGGAGAGAGACCCAGTACTTC. This encodes CASSLDGDRRETQYF.

The chain joins TRBV15 to TRBJ2-1; 7 nucleotides align to TRBD2. Trimming at V came to 8 bases and at J to 8 bases, leaving 6 bases not matched to a gene. CDR3 length: 12 amino acids. Germline V gene data show CDR1 as LNHNV and CDR2 as YYDKDF (reference sequence). CDR3 amino acids: CATERDGDEQFF. The DNA of the CDR3 is TGTGCCACCGAGCGGGATGGCGATGAGCAGTTCTTC.

The chain combines TRBV9 with TRBJ2-7, with D maybe TRBD2 (6 bases). With 6 bases removed from V and 3 bases from J, the gap between germline ends came to 16 bases. The CDR3 totals 14 residues. CDR1 SGDLS and CDR2 YYNGEE come from the germline V gene. CDR3 sequence (DNA): TGTGCCAGCAACCCCGGAAACGGGGGCTACGAGCAGTACTTC. Translated, it gives CASNPGNGGYEQYF.

The rearrangement joins TRBV10-2 to TRBJ2-5; D is perhaps TRBD2 (5 bases). V was shortened by 4 bases and J by 0 bases, with 12 bases between the two germline ends. The CDR3 loop spans 15 amino acids. From germline, CDR1 is WSHSY and CDR2 SAAADI. The CDR3 bases are TGCGCCAGCAGTGGGGCCCCGGGGTACCAAGAGACCCAGTACTTC. Its protein product is CASSGAPGYQETQYF.

The chain couples TRBV19 to TRBJ2-6; no clear D. V lost 6 bases to trimming and J lost 0 bases, with 6 bases between them. Germline V gives CDR1 LNHDA, CDR2 SQIVND (reference sequence). CDR3 size: 14 residues. CDR3 DNA sequence: TGTGCCAGTAGCCATAACTCTGGGGCCAACGTCCTGACTTTC. This translates into CASSHNSGANVLTF.

The gene calls are TRBV30 and TRBJ1-2; D is uncertain. The ends were cut back, 0 bases at V and 0 bases at J, with 11 bases in the middle. The germline V gene has CDR1 GTSNPN and CDR2 SVGIG (reference sequence). The CDR3 consists of 15 residues. CDR3 sequence reads: CAWSVEDFTNYGYTF. The CDR3 DNA sequence: TGTGCCTGGAGTGTAGAGGACTTCACTAACTATGGCTACACCTTC.

The chain links TRBV28 to TRBJ1-4; D not resolved. Per the germline V gene, CDR1 is MDHEN and CDR2 is SYDVKM. Trimming removed 2 bases from V and 0 bases from J, with 16 bases in between. CDR3 length: 18 residues. The CDR3 sequence is CASSLGQAGVTTNEKLFF. For the CDR3, the DNA is TGTGCCAGCAGTTTAGGGCAGGCAGGTGTTACAACTAATGAAAAACTGTTTTTT.

J is TRBJ1-2 and V is TRBV10-2, with D possibly being TRBD1 (6 bases). V was cut by 0 bases and J by 4 bases, with 12 bases left in between. The CDR3 covers 15 residues. Germline CDR1 and CDR2: WSHSY and SAAADI. The CDR3 protein is CASSESTGIPYGYTF. The CDR3 nucleotides read TGCGCCAGCAGTGAGTCTACAGGGATTCCCTATGGCTACACCTTC.

CDR3 nucleotides: TGTGCCAGCAGACCGAGCAGTACCGGGGAGCTGTTTTTT. It encodes CASRPSSTGELFF. The chain has TRBV7-8 and TRBJ2-2; D remains unclear. Germline V gene sequence: CDR1 SGHVS, CDR2 FQNEAQ. The CDR3 has 13 residues. Trimming removed 6 bases from V and 5 bases from J, with 10 bases in between.

V usage is TRBV27 and J usage is TRBJ2-5, with a tentative D call TRBD2 (6 bases). The last part of the DNA fits TRBJ2-7 better; the J call may be wrong. This CDR3 has 13 residues. Germline V CDR1 and CDR2: MNHEY, SMNVEV (reference sequence). The CDR3 DNA reads TGTGCCAGCAGTTTGCGACTAGCCTACGAGCAGTACTTC. This sequence encodes CASSLRLAYEQYF.

CDR3 DNA: TGTGCCAGCAGCCCTTACACCAGGCAGGGCAGGGAGAACACTGAAGCTTTCTTT. Protein product: CASSPYTRQGRENTEAFF. J is TRBJ1-1 and V is TRBV9; D possibly corresponds to TRBD1 (5 bases). V was pared by 4 bases and J by 1 base, with 23 bases between. Looked up from germline, CDR1 is SGDLS and CDR2 is YYNGEE. The CDR3 covers 18 residues.

V usage is TRBV21-1 and J usage is TRBJ1-4; the table's D gene call, TRBD1, was not cross checked with the DNA. TRBV21-1 is assigned pseudogene status. The CDR3 sequence is 11 residues long. The CDR3 DNA is TGTGCCAGCCACAGGGCCCAGGGGGTAGCTTTT. Protein sequence: CASHRAQGVAF.

The chain has TRBV25-1 and TRBJ2-5, with 10 bases identical to TRBD1. With V trimmed by 3 bases and J by 5 bases, 3 bases remained unmatched. In germline, CDR1 is MGHDK, CDR2 SYGVNS. CDR3 length: 14 residues. Here the CDR3 reads CASSETGGRETQYF. The CDR3, as DNA: TGTGCCAGCAGTGAGACAGGGGGCCGGGAGACCCAGTACTTC.

This clone was observed a few times. The V and J genes are TRBV4-2 and TRBJ2-7; D call uncertain. Trimming took 1 base from V and 3 from J, leaving 7 bases between them. From germline, CDR1 is LGHNA and CDR2 YNFKEQ. The CDR3 has 13 amino acids. The chain's CDR3 is CASSQVVGYEQYF. For the CDR3, the DNA is TGTGCCAGCAGCCAAGTTGTTGGCTACGAGCAGTACTTC.

This chain connects TRBV5-5 to TRBJ2-7; 11 nucleotides match TRBD2. This CDR3 has 15 amino acids. After removal of 4 bases from V and 2 bases from J, the junction contained 5 bases not matched to a gene. Germline CDR1 and CDR2: SGHKS and YYEKEE (reference sequence). The CDR3 sequence is CASSLASGRTYEQYF. As DNA, the CDR3 is TGTGCCAGCAGCCTCGCTAGCGGGAGGACCTACGAGCAGTACTTC. Drawing the rest from reference TRBV5-5 and TRBJ2-7, the complete variable domain is DAGVTQSPTHLIKTRGQQVTLRCSPISGHKSVSWYQQVLGQGPQFIFQYYEKEERGRGNFPDRFSARQFPNYSSELNVNALLLGDSALYLCASSLASGRTYEQYFGPGTRLTVT.

V is TRBV27 and J is TRBJ2-7, with D unresolved. Deletions cut 7 bases from V and 1 base from J, with 23 bases between. This CDR3 spans 17 amino acids. Germline-derived CDR1 and CDR2 are MNHEY and SMNVEV (reference sequence). In nucleotides, the CDR3 is TGTGCCAGCAAAAGCTTTTTTAGGGCTAGTGCGTCCTACGAGCAGTACTTC. Residues: CASKSFFRASASYEQYF.

The chain is built from TRBV13 and TRBJ1-2; TRBD1 agrees at 8 bases. Germline V CDR1 and CDR2: PRHDT, FYEKMQ (reference sequence). This CDR3 is built from 15 residues. Trimming took 0 bases from V and 5 from J; bases not matched to a gene: 5. The CDR3 region is CASSLGRTGQYGYTF. In nucleotides, the CDR3 is TGTGCCAGCAGCTTAGGACGGACAGGGCAATATGGCTACACCTTC.

The chain links TRBV7-9 to TRBJ2-7; tentative D call: TRBD1 (5 bases). The CDR3 is 14 residues long. The V and J ends lost 3 bases and 2 bases respectively, with 11 bases between them. Germline assignment: CDR1 SEHNR and CDR2 FQNEAQ (reference sequence). CDR3 DNA: TGTGCCAGCAGCTTTTCGACAGCGACCTACGAGCAGTACTTC. Encoded protein: CASSFSTATYEQYF.

The chain combines TRBV18 with TRBJ1-4; no clear D gene. Germline V lookup: CDR1 KGHSH, CDR2 LQKENI. The V end lost 2 bases, the J end lost 5 bases, and 30 bases lay between the germline ends. The CDR3 is 21 residues long. The CDR3 region has the DNA TGTGCCAGCTCACCAGTTCGGGCAGGCCGCCCCTCATTGACGATAAATGAAAAACTGTTTTTT. Protein: CASSPVRAGRPSLTINEKLFF.

The V gene is TRBV4-1, the J gene TRBJ2-7, with 10 bases fitting TRBD2. The CDR3 has 16 residues. The J segment lost 3 bases and the V segment lost 0 bases, leaving 5 bases of the junction unmatched. From germline, CDR1 is MGHRA and CDR2 YSYEKL. The chain's CDR3 is CASSQELAGGGYEQYF. The CDR3 DNA is TGCGCCAGCAGCCAAGAGTTAGCGGGGGGAGGCTACGAGCAGTACTTC.

This clone was counted once. The chain uses TRBV6-5 and TRBJ2-1; no firm D call. The CDR3 totals 15 residues. Germline V gene data show CDR1 as MNHEY and CDR2 as SVGAGI. V was shortened by 5 bases and J by 5 bases, with 16 bases between the two germline ends. As DNA, the CDR3 is TGTGCCAGCAGTCCTGGACCTCTATTGAACAATGAGCAGTTCTTC. This translates into CASSPGPLLNNEQFF.

The chain has TRBV19 and TRBJ2-3; the match to TRBD2 covers 8 bases. The trim removed 3 bases at V and 0 bases at J, leaving 11 bases unmatched. This CDR3 comprises 18 residues. Germline lookup yields CDR1 LNHDA and CDR2 SQIVND (reference sequence). The chain's CDR3 is CASSMFISGVSSTDTQYF. DNA of the CDR3: TGTGCCAGTAGTATGTTCATTAGCGGGGTTTCTAGCACAGATACGCAGTATTTT.

The chain carries TRBV5-1 and TRBJ2-4; D may be TRBD1 or TRBD2 (6 bases each). Germline values: CDR1 SGHRS, CDR2 YFSETQ. Trimming removed 1 base at V and 2 bases at J, with 13 bases between. CDR3 length: 16 amino acids. This CDR3 reads CASSLFGGLPKNIQYF. CDR3 in DNA: TGCGCCAGCAGCTTGTTTGGGGGGCTACCCAAAAACATTCAGTACTTC.